The 16 T cell receptor beta chains below come from one sample, sequenced in a study of blood T cell repertoires in COVID-19. Some clones are missing from TCRdb's copy, which holds only in-frame ones; the method was immunoSEQ multiplex PCR. This sample has around 250,000 clones, with about 80% found just once. Material for sequencing was peripheral blood. These TCRs come from a man aged 30-40 years who had recovered from COVID-19.

The chain recombines TRBV19 with TRBJ2-3; 8 bases fit TRBD1. The CDR3 totals 16 residues. V lost 3 bases and J lost 6; bases outside the gene matches: 11. Germline V CDR1 and CDR2: LNHDA, SQIVND (reference sequence). As DNA, the CDR3 is TGTGCCAGTAGTATGCTGGGCCAGGGGGCCTTTGATACGCAGTATTTT. It specifies CASSMLGQGAFDTQYF.

V usage is TRBV29-1 and J usage is TRBJ2-3; D uncertain. This CDR3 has 10 residues. From germline, CDR1 is SQVTM and CDR2 ANQGSEA. Trimming pared 6 bases from V and 6 bases from J, leaving 7 bases between. The CDR3 nucleotides are TGCAGCGTGCACTCCGATACGCAGTATTTT. Amino acid sequence: CSVHSDTQYF.

V and J are TRBV7-8 and TRBJ2-2, with D possibly matching TRBD1 (6 bases). The CDR3 covers 14 residues. V was shortened by 6 bases and J by 5 bases, with 13 bases between the two germline ends. Germline V CDR1 and CDR2: SGHVS, FQNEAQ. The CDR3 spells CASRPGTSTGELFF. DNA of the CDR3: TGTGCCAGCAGGCCCGGGACAAGTACCGGGGAGCTGTTTTTT.

The chain combines TRBV11-3 with TRBJ2-1, with TRBD2 matching over 8 bases. CDR3 length: 15 amino acids. Trimming cost V 5 bases and J 5 bases; bases outside gene matches: 8. CDR1 SGHNT and CDR2 YENEEA come from the germline V gene. CDR3 loop: CASSPMAGGHNEQFF. CDR3 nucleotide sequence: TGTGCCAGCAGCCCGATGGCGGGGGGCCACAATGAGCAGTTCTTC. Combining the CDR3 with reference TRBV11-3 and TRBJ2-1 gives the whole variable domain EAGVVQSPRYKIIEKKQPVAFWCNPISGHNTLYWYLQNLGQGPELLIRYENEEAVDDSQLPKDRFSAERLKGVDSTLKIQPAELGDSAVYLCASSPMAGGHNEQFFGPGTRLTVL.

This clone showed up just once. V is TRBV5-1 and J is TRBJ2-5; D perhaps matches TRBD2 (6 bases). The CDR3 covers 15 residues. The germline gives CDR1 SGHRS, CDR2 YFSETQ. Trimming pared 0 bases from V and 5 bases from J, leaving 14 bases between. The CDR3 DNA follows: TGCGCCAGCAGCTTGGTAGCCGGGGGTTACGAGACCCAGTACTTC. This encodes CASSLVAGGYETQYF.

The chain employs TRBV6-1 and TRBJ2-3; 7 bases agree with TRBD1. Germline CDR1 MNHNS, CDR2 SASEGT. The J segment lost 6 bases and the V segment lost 2 bases, leaving 17 bases of the junction unmatched. The CDR3 contains 18 residues. This chain's CDR3 is CASSEISILRGRRDTQYF. The CDR3, as DNA: TGTGCCAGCAGTGAAATTTCCATTTTAAGGGGGCGTCGGGATACGCAGTATTTT.

With regard to this clone: A junction boundary mismatches the germline segment, possibly from a read error. J is TRBJ2-1 and V is TRBV15, with 7 bases aligning to TRBD1. CDR1 LNHNV and CDR2 YYDKDF come from the germline V gene (reference sequence). The CDR3 consists of 16 residues. The chain's CDR3 is CATSRDLRDSLNGQFF. The CDR3 bases are TGTGCCACCAGCAGAGATCTCCGGGACAGCCTAAATGGGCAGTTCTTC.

The rearrangement uses TRBV7-3 and TRBJ2-1; tentative D call: TRBD1 (6 bases). Trimming pared 5 bases from V and 5 bases from J, leaving 10 bases between. The CDR3 runs 13 residues. Germline loops: CDR1 SGHTA, CDR2 FQGTGA. The CDR3 loop is CASSADRDNEQFF. CDR3 DNA: TGTGCCAGCAGCGCGGACAGAGACAATGAGCAGTTCTTC. Filled out from reference TRBV7-3 and TRBJ2-1, the complete variable domain reads GAGVSQTPSNKVTEKGKYVELRCDPISGHTALYWYRQSLGQGPEFLIYFQGTGAADDSGLPNDRFFAVRPEGSVSTLKIQRTERGDSAVYLCASSADRDNEQFFGPGTRLTVL.

The chain uses TRBV6-5 and TRBJ1-4; D might be TRBD1 (5 bases). The V and J ends lost 8 bases and 6 bases respectively, with 13 bases between them. In germline, CDR1 is MNHEY, CDR2 SVGAGI. The CDR3 totals 13 residues. The CDR3 sequence: CASRSRQHEKLFF. Here the CDR3 DNA reads TGTGCCAGCCGATCAAGACAGCATGAAAAACTGTTTTTT.

The V call is TRBV18, the J call TRBJ1-3, with a weak D call TRBD1 (5 bases). The V and J ends lost 0 bases and 2 bases respectively, with 14 bases between them. This CDR3 comprises 17 residues. Germline values: CDR1 KGHSH, CDR2 LQKENI. The CDR3 protein is CASSPPRRQIPGNTIYF. The CDR3 DNA is TGTGCCAGCTCACCACCGCGGCGACAGATCCCTGGAAACACCATATATTTT. The full variable domain, completed using reference TRBV18 and TRBJ1-3, is NAGVMQNPRHLVRRRGQEARLRCSPMKGHSHVYWYRQLPEEGLKFMVYLQKENIIDESGMPKERFSAEFPKEGPSILRIQQVVRGDSAAYFCASSPPRRQIPGNTIYFGEGSWLTVV.

In this sample, this clone turned up a few times. The rearrangement joins TRBV9 to TRBJ1-1; TRBD1 matches at 7 bases. Germline V gene sequence: CDR1 SGDLS, CDR2 YYNGEE. The CDR3 sequence is 13 residues long. The junction had 1 base not matched to a gene; V was cut back by 2 bases and J by 3 bases. This CDR3 reads CASSVQGDTEAFF. Here the CDR3 DNA reads TGTGCCAGCAGCGTTCAGGGGGACACTGAAGCTTTCTTT.

This chain connects TRBV5-1 to TRBJ2-5; TRBD2 matches at 13 bases. V shed 4 bases, J shed 3 bases, and the junction held 3 bases outside the gene matches. Germline CDR1 and CDR2: SGHRS and YFSETQ. This CDR3 region has 15 residues. CDR3 amino acids: CASSPGTSGEETQYF. CDR3 bases: TGCGCCAGCAGCCCAGGGACTAGCGGGGAAGAGACCCAGTACTTC.

The chain uses TRBV6-1 and TRBJ1-4, with a possible D match to TRBD1 (5 bases). Germline V gives CDR1 MNHNS, CDR2 SASEGT. The CDR3 extends over 17 amino acids. The V and J ends lost 3 bases and 7 bases respectively, with 21 bases between them. The CDR3 DNA reads TGTGCCAGCAGTGAGGCGTCTATAAGGGGATGGGGTGAAAAACTGTTTTTT. Its translation: CASSEASIRGWGEKLFF.

The J gene is TRBJ2-1, the V gene TRBV28; 7 nucleotides line up with TRBD1. This CDR3 contains 15 residues. Germline-derived CDR1 and CDR2 are MDHEN and SYDVKM. With V trimmed by 7 bases and J by 5 bases, 11 bases remained unmatched. The CDR3 sequence: CASTMTGKRNNEQFF. CDR3 bases: TGTGCCAGCACTATGACAGGGAAGCGAAACAATGAGCAGTTCTTC.

This chain joins TRBV5-5 and TRBJ2-1; D not resolved. The germline V gene encodes CDR1 SGHKS and CDR2 YYEKEE (reference sequence). The ends were cut back, 0 bases at V and 2 bases at J, with 6 bases in the middle. This CDR3 is 14 amino acids long. The CDR3 sequence is CASSLELPYNEQFF. The CDR3, as DNA: TGTGCCAGCAGCTTGGAACTGCCCTACAATGAGCAGTTCTTC. The complete variable domain, with remaining parts taken from reference TRBV5-5 and TRBJ2-1, reads DAGVTQSPTHLIKTRGQQVTLRCSPISGHKSVSWYQQVLGQGPQFIFQYYEKEERGRGNFPDRFSARQFPNYSSELNVNALLLGDSALYLCASSLELPYNEQFFGPGTRLTVL.

The chain carries TRBV6-5 and TRBJ1-1, with 7 positions matching TRBD1. V dropped 4 bases and J dropped 4; count of bases not matched to a gene: 12. This CDR3 has 16 residues. Germline CDR1 and CDR2: MNHEY and SVGAGI. The CDR3 loop reads CASSLGAGGLGTEAFF. The CDR3 DNA follows: TGTGCCAGCAGTTTGGGGGCAGGGGGTTTGGGCACTGAAGCTTTCTTT.